The next 12 T cell receptor beta chains were all read from a single sample in a study of T-cell reconstitution after alpha-beta-depleted transplantation in children. Preparation of the TCRbeta library involved a method that used unique molecular identifiers. TCRdb ran MiXCR on the PCR reads and lists one entry per CDR3 protein. The sample shows about 980,000 distinct CDR3 sequences, around 30% of them seen only once. This material consisted of PBMCs, mostly from graft donor cells, taken 360 days after TCRalphabeta/CD19-depleted stem cell transplant. The origin of the receptors is a boy less than two years old who had a stem cell transplant for SCID, so the T cells may come from the graft donor.

The chain joins TRBV4-2 to TRBJ1-1; 8 positions match TRBD1. Germline V gives CDR1 LGHNA, CDR2 YNFKEQ. Unmatched junction bases numbered 7, after V lost 0 bases and J lost 4 bases. CDR3 length equals 16 residues. The CDR3 bases are TGTGCCAGCAGCCAAGATGGTCGGACAGGGACCACTGAAGCTTTCTTT. Encoded protein: CASSQDGRTGTTEAFF.

This clonotype was picked up a small number of times. The J gene is TRBJ2-7, the V gene TRBV5-5, with TRBD2 matching over 7 bases. This CDR3 has 15 amino acids. Germline trimming cut 0 bases from V and 5 bases from J; bases unmatched to any gene: 8. Per the germline V gene, CDR1 is SGHKS and CDR2 is YYEKEE (reference sequence). In nucleotides, the CDR3 is TGTGCCAGCAGCTTGGGCGCGGGACTAAGTAACGAGCAGTACTTC. Translated: CASSLGAGLSNEQYF.

This clonotype was recorded a few times. V usage is TRBV5-1 and J usage is TRBJ2-7, with D possibly matching TRBD2 (6 bases). This CDR3 spans 13 amino acids. Germline V gene data show CDR1 as SGHRS and CDR2 as YFSETQ. V lost 0 bases and J lost 3, with 7 bases in between. The CDR3 loop reads CASSLADYYEQYF. The CDR3 bases are TGCGCCAGCAGCTTGGCGGACTACTACGAGCAGTACTTC.

This clonotype was detected only a few times. V gene TRBV12-3 or TRBV12-4 combines with J gene TRBJ1-1; 7 nucleotides line up with TRBD1. The CDR3 is made up of 16 amino acids. The J segment lost 3 bases and the V segment lost 3 bases, leaving 10 bases of the junction unmatched. CDR3 bases: TGTGCCAGCAGTTTCCCCACAGGGGACGGCCACACTGAAGCTTTCTTT. Translated: CASSFPTGDGHTEAFF.

The V and J genes are TRBV5-1 and TRBJ2-3, with a weak D call TRBD2 (5 bases). Trimming removed 4 bases from V and 4 bases from J, with 16 bases in between. The CDR3 has 15 amino acids. CDR1 SGHRS and CDR2 YFSETQ come from the germline V gene. CDR3 residues: CASSPTGLAADTQYF. The CDR3 DNA follows: TGCGCCAGCAGCCCAACCGGCCTAGCTGCAGATACGCAGTATTTT.

This clonotype came up a few times. V usage is TRBV2 and J usage is TRBJ1-2; D not certain. The CDR3 totals 15 residues. V was trimmed by 5 bases and J by 0 bases, leaving 13 bases between them. The germline V gene has CDR1 SNHLY and CDR2 FYNNEI. CDR3 DNA: TGTGCCAGCAGTATTCTCGCGCGGACTAACTATGGCTACACCTTC. It yields the protein CASSILARTNYGYTF. Complete variable domain (other parts from reference TRBV2 and TRBJ1-2): EPEVTQTPSHQVTQMGQEVILRCVPISNHLYFYWYRQILGQKVEFLVSFYNNEISEKSEIFDDQFSVERPDGSNFTLKIRSTKLEDSAMYFCASSILARTNYGYTFGSGTRLTVV.

V and J are TRBV7-2 and TRBJ1-4, with D perhaps matching TRBD1 (6 bases). The CDR3 extends over 15 amino acids. Germline-derived CDR1 and CDR2 are SGHTA and FQGNSA. V lost 6 bases and J 0 bases, leaving 11 bases between the germline ends. The CDR3 here is CASSSTGTTNEKLFF. DNA for the CDR3: TGTGCCAGCAGTTCTACAGGGACAACTAATGAAAAACTGTTTTTT.

This clonotype came up a few times. The chain has TRBV20-1 and TRBJ2-3; possible D gene TRBD2, 5 bases. The germline V and J ends were trimmed by 3 bases and 3 bases, with 19 bases remaining between them. The CDR3 length is 16 residues. Germline CDR1 DFQATT, CDR2 SNEGSKA (reference sequence). For the CDR3, the DNA is TGCAGTGCTAGGACGGGCGAGCGCCGGAGGACAGATACGCAGTATTTT. Amino acids: CSARTGERRRTDTQYF.

This clonotype was seen a few times. The chain employs TRBV15 and TRBJ2-3; maybe TRBD2 (5 bases). CDR3 length: 14 residues. Germline values: CDR1 LNHNV, CDR2 YYDKDF (reference sequence). V was pared by 4 bases and J by 1 base, with 9 bases between. The CDR3 DNA follows: TGTGCCACCAGCACTGGACTGGGCACAGATACGCAGTATTTT. As protein: CATSTGLGTDTQYF.

This chain joins TRBV12-3 or TRBV12-4 and TRBJ1-1, with unresolved D. The CDR3 consists of 12 residues. V shed 6 bases and J shed 7 bases, with 12 bases lying between them. CDR3 loop: CASRLPGDEAFF. DNA of the CDR3: TGTGCCAGCAGATTACCCGGGGATGAAGCTTTCTTT.

V gene TRBV6-6 combines with J gene TRBJ2-3; D is possibly TRBD1 (6 bases). Between the trimmed V and J ends, which lost 8 bases and 10 bases, there was a span of 19 bases. Germline CDR1 is MNHNY and CDR2 is SVGAGI (reference sequence). The CDR3 has 13 residues. CDR3 region: CASSGFGKGAQYF. As DNA, the CDR3 is TGTGCCAGCTCGGGATTCGGGAAGGGGGCGCAGTATTTT.

This chain connects TRBV6-5 to TRBJ2-3, with D possibly being TRBD2 (5 bases). In germline, CDR1 is MNHEY, CDR2 SVGAGI. Trimming took off 4 bases at V and 12 bases at J, with 11 bases between the two ends. The CDR3 contains 11 residues. The CDR3 region has the DNA TGTGCCAGCAGTTCGGGGTACCTTCAGTATTTT. Translation: CASSSGYLQYF.